This TCR beta chain derives from a study of blood T cell repertoires in COVID-19. Study background: Donors in the United States, Italy and Spain gave samples during acute or convalescent COVID-19. The analysed material was cDNA or gDNA that came from T cells, B-cell-depleted T cells, or PBMCs.

CDR3 length: 16 amino acids. With 4 bases removed from V and 0 bases from J, the gap between germline ends came to 10 bases. CDR1 is MGHRA and CDR2 is YSYEKL in the germline V gene. TCRdb's copy holds only in-frame clones and misses some; the assay was immunoSEQ multiplex PCR. The repertoire holds 250,000 to 350,000 clones, approximately 91% seen once, with around 11% in the top ten. Patients of the Seattle cohort, enrolled during active infection, were followed longitudinally. V is TRBV4-1 and J is TRBJ1-6; the D is unclear. The source is a woman under 40 with COVID-19, enrolled during active disease. Input material: peripheral blood. The CDR3 sequence: CASSPQEDSYNSPLHF. The CDR3 DNA reads TGCGCCAGCAGCCCGCAGGAGGACTCCTATAATTCACCCCTCCACTTT.